Listed below are T cell receptor beta chains from one sample, sequenced in a study of beta chain features in type 1 diabetes. The table came from immunoSEQ multiplex PCR; TCRdb's copy has only in-frame clones and leaves some out. The data contain fewer than 300,000 clones, about 11% of them singletons. The sequencing input was naive CD4+ T cells from blood. These receptors were taken from a man under 40 with type 1 diabetes. The CDR3 runs from the conserved cysteine through the conserved F or W. D genes are given only for firm matches. Not all rows give a size; the values are once, few, many and, for expanded clones, a class.

j_call clone_size v_call d_call cdr3_aa cdr3_nt
TRBJ2-7 - TRBV6-5 TRBD1 CASSDRDRTYEQYF TGTGCCAGCAGTGACCGGGACAGGACCTACGAGCAGTACTTC
TRBJ2-2 few TRBV19 - CATLYRDTGELFF TGTGCCACACTTTACAGGGACACCGGGGAGCTGTTTTTT
TRBJ1-6 - TRBV7-9 - CASSLQGRDSPLHF TGTGCCAGCAGCTTACAGGGGCGGGATTCACCCCTCCACTTT
TRBJ1-1 - TRBV7-8 TRBD1 CASSPRDRGRVDTEAFF TGTGCCAGCAGCCCCCGGGACAGGGGGCGGGTGGACACTGAAGCTTTCTTT
TRBJ2-7 few TRBV19 TRBD2 CASSIVAGGSSYEQYF TGTGCCAGTAGTATAGTCGCGGGAGGGAGCTCCTACGAGCAGTACTTC
TRBJ1-1 - TRBV5-6 - CASSLDGGVGTEAFF TGTGCCAGCAGCTTGGATGGAGGGGTGGGCACTGAAGCTTTCTTT
TRBJ2-6 few TRBV19 - CAVRGTGANVLTF TGTGCCGTCAGGGGTACTGGGGCCAACGTCCTGACTTTC
TRBJ1-2 - TRBV6-4 - CASSRQSGVDRYGYTF TGTGCCAGCAGTAGGCAGTCAGGGGTTGATCGCTATGGCTACACCTTC
TRBJ2-7 - TRBV7-3 TRBD1 CASSPQQGGHEQYF TGTGCCAGCAGCCCGCAACAGGGGGGCCACGAGCAGTACTTC
TRBJ1-4 few TRBV19 - CASSWTAENEKLFF TGTGCCAGTAGTTGGACAGCAGAAAATGAAAAACTGTTTTTT
TRBJ2-5 few TRBV7-7 TRBD1 CASSQSNRGQETQYF TGTGCTAGCAGCCAATCGAACAGGGGCCAAGAGACCCAGTACTTC
TRBJ2-5 few TRBV4-2 TRBD2 CASSLWSGDEETQYF TGTGCCAGCAGCCTCTGGAGCGGGGACGAGGAGACCCAGTACTTC
TRBJ1-3 - TRBV7-2 - CASSDPRGSGNTIYF TGTGCCAGCAGCGACCCAAGGGGCTCTGGAAACACCATATATTTT
TRBJ1-2 - TRBV10-3 - CAISEGTTNYGYTF TGTGCCATCAGTGAGGGGACTACTAACTATGGCTACACCTTC
TRBJ2-2 few TRBV18 - CASSKRQNTGELFF TGTGCCAGCTCAAAGAGACAGAACACCGGGGAGCTGTTTTTT
TRBJ2-2 - TRBV6-4 TRBD2 CAAGLAGVYRELFF TGTGCCGCCGGACTAGCGGGGGTCTACCGGGAGCTGTTTTTT
TRBJ2-1 - TRBV5-1 TRBD1 CASSPDRGMDEQFF TGCGCCAGCAGCCCGGACAGGGGGATGGATGAGCAGTTCTTC
TRBJ2-5 - TRBV9 - CASSVASGRGETQYF TGTGCCAGCAGCGTAGCCAGTGGGAGAGGGGAGACCCAGTACTTC
TRBJ1-3 - TRBV25-1 - CASRDSLSGNTIYF TGTGCCAGCAGGGACAGCCTCTCTGGAAACACCATATATTTT
TRBJ2-2 - TRBV10-3 - CAISESYGAGTNTGELFF TGTGCCATCAGTGAGTCGTATGGGGCAGGTACGAACACCGGGGAGCTGTTTTTT
TRBJ2-2 few TRBV5-1 TRBD1 CASSPRPGTGTGELFF TGCGCCAGCAGCCCACGTCCCGGGACAGGGACCGGGGAGCTGTTTTTT
TRBJ1-2 few TRBV5-1 TRBD1 CASSFDQGAHYGYTF TGCGCCAGCAGCTTCGACCAGGGGGCGCATTATGGCTACACCTTC
TRBJ2-5 - TRBV4-1 - CASSLARQETQYF TGCGCCAGCAGCCTAGCTAGACAAGAGACCCAGTACTTC
TRBJ2-1 few TRBV29-1 - CSVPGGQLYNEQFF TGCAGCGTTCCAGGCGGACAGCTTTACAATGAGCAGTTCTTC
TRBJ2-7 few TRBV7-2 - CASSPRYLREQYF TGTGCCAGCAGCCCGCGGTATCTGAGGGAGCAGTACTTC
TRBJ1-4 few TRBV9 TRBD1 CASSVDRDEKLFF TGTGCCAGCAGCGTGGACAGGGATGAAAAACTGTTTTTT
TRBJ1-1 - TRBV7-8 - CASSPNVPGILGTEAFF TGTGCCAGCAGCCCGAATGTACCAGGGATTCTCGGTACTGAAGCTTTCTTT
TRBJ2-1 few TRBV27 TRBD1 CASRRQGNSYNEQFF TGTGCCAGTCGACGACAGGGAAATTCCTACAATGAGCAGTTCTTC
TRBJ2-2 - TRBV29-1 - CSAAGQLNTGELFF TGCAGCGCCGCGGGTCAGCTGAACACCGGGGAGCTGTTTTTT
TRBJ2-2 few TRBV5-4 TRBD2 CASSATPGLAGELFF TGTGCCAGCAGTGCTACCCCGGGACTAGCCGGGGAGCTGTTTTTT
TRBJ2-7 - TRBV9 TRBD2 CASSASGTSDYEQYF TGTGCCAGCAGCGCCTCCGGGACTAGCGACTACGAGCAGTACTTC
TRBJ2-1 - TRBV4-1 TRBD2 CASSQFLAGGTSYNEQFF TGCGCCAGCAGCCAATTTCTAGCGGGGGGGACCTCTTACAATGAGCAGTTCTTC
TRBJ1-3 - TRBV4-2 - CASSLHQAGSGNTIYF TGTGCCAGCAGCCTCCACCAGGCAGGCTCTGGAAACACCATATATTTT
TRBJ2-1 few TRBV5-6 TRBD1 CASSLPGTGGNEQFF TGTGCCAGCAGCTTGCCAGGGACAGGGGGTAATGAGCAGTTCTTC
TRBJ2-1 - TRBV28 TRBD2 CASSFSGGYGNEQFF TGTGCCAGCAGTTTTAGCGGGGGATATGGCAATGAGCAGTTCTTC
TRBJ2-7 few TRBV19 TRBD1 CASSGRQGPYEQYF TGTGCCAGTAGTGGGAGACAGGGACCCTACGAGCAGTACTTC
TRBJ2-1 - TRBV28 - CASSPESRGAYNEQFF TGTGCCAGCAGTCCCGAGTCCAGGGGAGCCTACAATGAGCAGTTCTTC
TRBJ2-1 many TRBV28 TRBD1 CASRLGQGEFF TGTGCCAGCAGACTGGGACAGGGGGAGTTCTTC
TRBJ2-7 few TRBV9 - CASSVDRGFHEQYF TGTGCCAGCAGCGTAGACCGAGGGTTCCACGAGCAGTACTTC
TRBJ2-5 - TRBV5-1 TRBD2 CASSPGRGDVQETQYF TGCGCCAGCAGCCCCGGGAGGGGTGACGTCCAAGAGACCCAGTACTTC
TRBJ2-1 few TRBV5-1 TRBD2 CASSAGTSGGEQFF TGCGCCAGCAGCGCCGGGACTAGCGGGGGGGAGCAGTTCTTC
TRBJ2-5 - TRBV27 TRBD2 CASSQGTSGGKETQYF TGTGCCAGCAGTCAAGGGACTAGCGGGGGGAAAGAGACCCAGTACTTC
TRBJ2-6 few TRBV6-1 - CASSPFSGANVLTF TGTGCCAGTTCCCCGTTCTCTGGGGCCAACGTCCTGACTTTC
TRBJ2-5 - TRBV5-4 TRBD1 CASSGRDRAKETQYF TGTGCCAGCAGCGGCCGGGACAGGGCGAAAGAGACCCAGTACTTC
TRBJ2-5 - TRBV28 TRBD2 CASSRGLTSGGRQETQYF TGTGCCAGCAGCCGAGGTCTCACTAGCGGGGGGAGACAAGAGACCCAGTACTTC
TRBJ2-5 - TRBV2 - CASKGGGQTQYF TGTGCCAGCAAGGGGGGGGGACAGACCCAGTACTTC
TRBJ2-5 few TRBV10-3 - CAITPAYGETQYF TGTGCCATCACCCCTGCCTACGGGGAGACCCAGTACTTC
TRBJ1-6 few TRBV6-5 - CASSLRGWNSPLHF TGTGCCAGCAGTTTAAGGGGTTGGAATTCACCCCTCCACTTT
TRBJ2-2 few TRBV30 - CAWKRRRSGELFF TGTGCCTGGAAACGAAGGCGGTCCGGGGAGCTGTTTTTT
TRBJ2-2 once TRBV4-1 TRBD2 CASSLLGGANTGELFF TGCGCCAGCAGCCTTCTGGGGGGGGCGAACACCGGGGAGCTGTTTTTT
TRBJ1-2 - TRBV5-1 TRBD1 CASSFDRVYTF TGCGCCAGCAGCTTCGACAGGGTCTACACCTTC
TRBJ2-5 - TRBV7-3 - CASSLFPQETQYF TGTGCCAGCAGCTTATTCCCTCAGGAGACCCAGTACTTC
TRBJ2-2 few TRBV5-1 - CASSLASQVNTGELFF TGCGCCAGCAGCTTGGCTTCACAAGTAAACACCGGGGAGCTGTTTTTT
TRBJ2-3 - TRBV6-1 - CASEFTDTQYF TGTGCCAGCGAGTTCACAGATACGCAGTATTTT
TRBJ2-7 - TRBV19 TRBD1 CASNSGQGYEQYF TGTGCCAGTAACTCCGGACAGGGCTACGAGCAGTACTTC
TRBJ1-2 few TRBV18 TRBD1 CASSPGTAANYGYTF TGTGCCAGCTCACCAGGGACAGCTGCGAACTATGGCTACACCTTC
TRBJ1-1 few TRBV6-5 - CAVGVNTEAFF TGTGCCGTCGGAGTTAACACTGAAGCTTTCTTT
TRBJ2-2 - TRBV9 - CASSAGHPTGELFF TGTGCCAGCAGCGCGGGACATCCCACCGGGGAGCTGTTTTTT
TRBJ1-1 few TRBV14 - CASSQDLGARAFF TGTGCCAGCAGCCAAGACCTGGGGGCCCGAGCTTTCTTT
TRBJ2-3 - TRBV18 - CASSPGADTQYF TGTGCCAGCTCACCAGGAGCCGATACGCAGTATTTT